These T cell receptor beta chains were read from a single sample in a study of response to subunit inactivated influenza vaccine. TCRdb passed the RT-PCR reads through MiXCR, listing each CDR3 protein once. The data contain 300,000 to 350,000 distinct CDR3 sequences, 20% to 25% of them seen just once; the ten biggest clones take up around 9.6%. The sample consisted of PBMCs from blood, taken about 19 months after vaccination. Every receptor here comes from a man aged 45 to 75 who received an inactivated influenza vaccine. Each CDR3 is given with its conserved first and last residue. Fields, in order: V gene, D gene, J gene, clone size, CDR3 DNA, CDR3 protein. The D gene is left open where the match is weak. Clone size is given for some rows only: seen once, a few or many times, or a class if the clone is expanded.

>TRBV29-1|TRBD2|TRBJ2-5|-
TGCAGCGTTCGTTATATCGGGACTAGCGACCAAGAGACCCAGTACTTC
CSVRYIGTSDQETQYF
>TRBV24-1|-|TRBJ2-1|-
TGTGCCACCAGTGCCCTGTCCCCTAGCGAGTCGTCCTACAATGAGCAGTTCTTC
CATSALSPSESSYNEQFF
>TRBV7-2|-|TRBJ1-2|many
TGTGCCAGCAGCTTAGACCTCCAGGGAAACTATGGCTACACCTTC
CASSLDLQGNYGYTF
>TRBV4-3|-|TRBJ1-6|-
TGCGCCAGCAGCCAAGATCTGGTTACTCGATCACCCCTCCACTTT
CASSQDLVTRSPLHF
>TRBV28|-|TRBJ1-2|few
TGTGCCAGCAGTTTAAAGGTGTGGGACACTTCTAACTATGGCTACACCTTC
CASSLKVWDTSNYGYTF
>TRBV5-1|-|TRBJ1-2|few
TGCGCCAGCAGCCCCGGGGGAGAGACGGGCTACACCTTC
CASSPGGETGYTF
>TRBV5-8|TRBD1|TRBJ1-2|many
TGTGCCAGCAGCTGGAACCGGGACAGCTATGGCTACACCTTC
CASSWNRDSYGYTF
>TRBV9|TRBD1|TRBJ1-3|-
TGTGCCAGCAGCGCCCGACAGGGCCGACTTTTCTCTGGAAACACCATATATTTT
CASSARQGRLFSGNTIYF
>TRBV4-3|-|TRBJ1-5|few
TGCGCCAGCAGCCAAGACCGGCTTGCCAATCAGCCCCAGCATTTT
CASSQDRLANQPQHF
>TRBV7-2|-|TRBJ2-5|many
TGTGCCAGCAGCTTTAGGGTAGCCGAGACCCAGTACTTC
CASSFRVAETQYF
>TRBV5-4|-|TRBJ2-1|-
TGTGCCAGCAGCTCATTCGGTGGGACTTACAATGAGCAGTTCTTC
CASSSFGGTYNEQFF
>TRBV11-1|-|TRBJ2-3|many
TGTGCCAGCAGCCCCCGACAGCCTCGCAGAACAGATACGCAGTATTTT
CASSPRQPRRTDTQYF
>TRBV11-2|-|TRBJ1-5|many
TGTGCCAGCAGCTGGCACCGAGGTAATAGCAATCAGCCCCAGCATTTT
CASSWHRGNSNQPQHF
>TRBV29-1|-|TRBJ2-5|-
TGCAGCGTTGAAAACAGGCTCCAAGAGACCCAGTACTTC
CSVENRLQETQYF
>TRBV6-1|TRBD2|TRBJ2-5|many
TGTGCCAGCAGTCCTAGCGGGGTCGAGACCCAGTACTTC
CASSPSGVETQYF
>TRBV2|-|TRBJ1-5|-
TGTGCCAGCAGTCGGTATGTAGGACAGCCCCAGCATTTT
CASSRYVGQPQHF
>TRBV10-3|TRBD2|TRBJ2-3|-
TGTGCCATCAGTAAAGCGGGGGGGTTAACAGATACGCAGTATTTT
CAISKAGGLTDTQYF
>TRBV27|-|TRBJ1-1|many
TGTGCCAGCAAGGAAACAGGATTGAACACTGAAGCTTTCTTT
CASKETGLNTEAFF
>TRBV20-1|-|TRBJ1-5|-
TGCAGTGCTAGAACGACGGCCAATCAGCCCCAGCATTTT
CSARTTANQPQHF
>TRBV7-9|TRBD1|TRBJ1-4|-
TGTGCCAGCAGCTTAGGAAGACAGGGCGGGGATGAAAAACTGTTTTTT
CASSLGRQGGDEKLFF
>TRBV9|-|TRBJ1-6|-
TGTGCCAGCAGCGTAGGACCTGGCGGTTCACCCCTCCACTTT
CASSVGPGGSPLHF
>TRBV10-3|-|TRBJ2-2|few
TGTGCCATCAGTGAGCAGGGTCAGGGCACCGGGGAGCTGTTTTTT
CAISEQGQGTGELFF
>TRBV28|-|TRBJ1-5|many
TGTGCCAGCAGACCTACACACAATTCCAATCAGCCCCAGCATTTT
CASRPTHNSNQPQHF
>TRBV20-1|-|TRBJ1-5|once
TGCAGTGCCGAACCCCGGGGGGTTCTTCAGCCCCAGCATTTT
CSAEPRGVLQPQHF
>TRBV29-1|-|TRBJ1-2|-
TGCAGCATAACCCGGGCCTCTGGGGGCTACACCTTC
CSITRASGGYTF
>TRBV10-3|-|TRBJ1-5|-
TGTGCCATCGCAGGGGAAAGCAATCAGCCCCAGCATTTT
CAIAGESNQPQHF
>TRBV19|-|TRBJ1-5|few
TGTGCCAGTAGTCATAAGCCTACGGCGCCTCAGCCCCAGCATTTT
CASSHKPTAPQPQHF
>TRBV11-2|TRBD2|TRBJ2-5|-
TGTGCCAGCAGGAAACTAGCGGGGGGGCAAGAGACCCAGTACTTC
CASRKLAGGQETQYF
>TRBV20-1|-|TRBJ1-1|-
TGCAGTGCTAGGACCATTGTGATGAACACTGAAGCTTTCTTT
CSARTIVMNTEAFF
>TRBV11-2|-|TRBJ2-7|-
TGTGCCAGCAGCTTATTTCCTAGGAGCTCCTACGAGCAGTACTTC
CASSLFPRSSYEQYF
>TRBV5-1|-|TRBJ2-3|-
TGCGCCAGCAGCTTCCGGGGCCCCAGCACAGATACGCAGTATTTT
CASSFRGPSTDTQYF
>TRBV19|TRBD1|TRBJ1-5|few
TGTGCCAGTAGTGACAGGGTTTCAGGCAATCAGCCCCAGCATTTT
CASSDRVSGNQPQHF
>TRBV20-1|TRBD2|TRBJ2-3|-
TGCAGTGCTAGAGATGGGGCTAGCGGGAGGGCCGGAGATACGCAGTATTTT
CSARDGASGRAGDTQYF
>TRBV21-1|-|TRBJ2-2|-
TGTGCCAGCAGCGCCTCCCTTGGCGGGGGGAACACCGGGGAGCTGTTTTTT
CASSASLGGGNTGELFF
>TRBV5-6|-|TRBJ1-1|few
TGTGCCAGCAGCTTGGCTGGGTTTGAAGCTTTCTTT
CASSLAGFEAFF
>TRBV28|-|TRBJ2-4|-
TGTGCCAGCAGTTTCCTCAGGGGCATTCAGTACTTC
CASSFLRGIQYF